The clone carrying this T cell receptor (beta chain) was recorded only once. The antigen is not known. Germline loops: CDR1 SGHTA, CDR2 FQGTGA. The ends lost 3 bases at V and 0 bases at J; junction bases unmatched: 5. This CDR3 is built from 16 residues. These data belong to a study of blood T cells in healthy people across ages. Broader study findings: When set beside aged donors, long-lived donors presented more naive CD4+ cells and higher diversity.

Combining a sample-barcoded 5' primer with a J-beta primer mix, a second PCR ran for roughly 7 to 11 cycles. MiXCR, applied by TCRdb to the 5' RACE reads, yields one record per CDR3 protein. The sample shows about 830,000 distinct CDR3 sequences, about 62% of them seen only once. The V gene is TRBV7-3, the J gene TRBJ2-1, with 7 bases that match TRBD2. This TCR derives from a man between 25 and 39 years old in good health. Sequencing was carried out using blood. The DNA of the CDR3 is TGTGCCAGCAGCTTCAGCGGGGTCACCTCCTACAATGAGCAGTTCTTC. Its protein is CASSFSGVTSYNEQFF.